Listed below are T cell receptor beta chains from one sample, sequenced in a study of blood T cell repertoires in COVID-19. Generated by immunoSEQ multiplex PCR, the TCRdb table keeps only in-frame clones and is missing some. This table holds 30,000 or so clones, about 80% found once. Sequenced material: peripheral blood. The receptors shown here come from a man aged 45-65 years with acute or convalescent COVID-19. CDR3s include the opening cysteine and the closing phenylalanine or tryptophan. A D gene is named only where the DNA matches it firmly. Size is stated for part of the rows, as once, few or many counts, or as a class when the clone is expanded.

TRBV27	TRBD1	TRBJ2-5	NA	CASRPGQQETQYF	TGTGCCAGCAGACCGGGACAGCAAGAGACCCAGTACTTC
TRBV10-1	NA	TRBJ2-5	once	CASSDGGNGGQTQYF	TGCGCCAGCAGTGACGGGGGAAACGGTGGACAGACCCAGTACTTC
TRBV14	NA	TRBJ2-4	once	CASSQVGAGVQYF	TGTGCCAGCAGCCAAGTTGGGGCAGGGGTCCAGTACTTC
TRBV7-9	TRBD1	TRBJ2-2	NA	CASSLATGVDGELFF	TGTGCCAGCAGCTTAGCCACAGGGGTTGACGGGGAGCTGTTTTTT
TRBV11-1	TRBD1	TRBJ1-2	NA	CASTGTGTYGYTF	TGTGCCAGCACCGGGACAGGGACCTATGGCTACACCTTC
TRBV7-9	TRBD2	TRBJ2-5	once	CASSSSGAVQTQYF	TGTGCCAGCAGCTCTAGCGGGGCGGTCCAGACCCAGTACTTC
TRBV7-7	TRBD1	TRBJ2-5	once	CASSRGGQETQYF	TGTGCTAGCAGCCGAGGGGGCCAGGAGACCCAGTACTTC
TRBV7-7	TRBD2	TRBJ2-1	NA	CASSTKLAGGFYNEQFF	TGTGCCAGCAGCACAAAACTAGCGGGGGGGTTCTACAATGAGCAGTTCTTC
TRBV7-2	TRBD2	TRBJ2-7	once	CASSLSAGGIYEQYF	TGTGCCAGCAGCTTAAGCGCCGGGGGGATTTACGAGCAGTACTTC
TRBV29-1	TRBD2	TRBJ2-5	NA	CSVRSGLAEETQYF	TGCAGCGTTAGATCGGGACTAGCAGAGGAGACCCAGTACTTC
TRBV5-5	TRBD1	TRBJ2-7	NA	CASSQGQGPYEQYF	TGTGCCAGCAGCCAGGGACAGGGTCCCTACGAGCAGTACTTC
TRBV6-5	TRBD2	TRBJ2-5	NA	CASSWTSGRGETQYF	TGTGCCAGCAGTTGGACTAGCGGGAGGGGGGAGACCCAGTACTTC
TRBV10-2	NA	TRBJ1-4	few	CASGAGTTNEKLFF	TGCGCCAGCGGGGCAGGGACAACTAATGAAAAACTGTTTTTT
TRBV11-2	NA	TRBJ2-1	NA	CASSSYQGYSYNEQFF	TGTGCCAGCAGCTCGTACCAGGGATACTCTTACAATGAGCAGTTCTTC
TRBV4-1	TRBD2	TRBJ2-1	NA	CASSQLAGIWDNEQFF	TGCGCCAGCAGCCAGTTAGCGGGGATTTGGGACAATGAGCAGTTCTTC
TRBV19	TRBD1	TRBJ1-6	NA	CASSGDRPSSPLHF	TGTGCCAGTAGTGGGGACAGGCCCAGCTCACCCCTCCACTTT
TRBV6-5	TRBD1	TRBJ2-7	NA	CASSFPDRPHEQYF	TGTGCCAGCAGTTTTCCGGACAGGCCCCACGAGCAGTACTTC
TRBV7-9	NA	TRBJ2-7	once	CASSRQREQYF	TGTGCCAGCAGCCGACAGAGAGAGCAGTACTTC
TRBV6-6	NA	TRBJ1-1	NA	CASSSRGSSLNTEAFF	TGTGCCAGCAGTTCCCGGGGGTCATCATTGAACACTGAAGCTTTCTTT
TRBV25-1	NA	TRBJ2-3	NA	CASSGHSNPGTDTQYF	TGTGCCAGCAGTGGCCATAGCAACCCCGGGACAGATACGCAGTATTTT
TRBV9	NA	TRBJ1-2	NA	CASSVEETANSYGYTF	TGTGCCAGCAGCGTAGAAGAGACAGCGAATTCCTATGGCTACACCTTC
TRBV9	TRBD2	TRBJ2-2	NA	CASSVEGLAGGPHTGELFF	TGTGCCAGCAGCGTAGAAGGTCTAGCGGGGGGGCCCCACACCGGGGAGCTGTTTTTT
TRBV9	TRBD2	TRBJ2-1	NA	CASSAYKRGTYNEQFF	TGTGCCAGCAGCGCATACAAGCGGGGGACCTACAATGAGCAGTTCTTC